This TCR beta chain was sequenced during a study of shared clonotypes between healthy human individuals. Findings and caveats of the study: Clonotypes which were not shared had lower generation probabilities than clonotypes that all four donors shared. A few donors had around 5% of their naive CD4 clonotypes in common.

Remarks on this clone: Its target is not known.

Assay used: immunoSEQ multiplex PCR; TCRdb lists only in-frame clones, some missing. This sample yields approximately 1,500,000 clones, of which 95% to 99% are seen a single time; roughly 0.45% belongs to the top ten. The germline V gene has CDR1 SGHAT and CDR2 FQNNGV. Trimming pared 2 bases from V and 3 bases from J, leaving 5 bases between. The CDR3 runs to 12 residues. V gene TRBV11-2 combines with J gene TRBJ2-7; D gene unclear. This TCR was recovered from a man aged 25-45 years in good health. The source material was naive CD4+ T cells sorted from blood. As for subset: CD45RA+ positively selected. In DNA, the CDR3 is TGTGCCAGCAGCTTAAACCGCTACGAGCAGTACTTC. This gives the protein CASSLNRYEQYF.